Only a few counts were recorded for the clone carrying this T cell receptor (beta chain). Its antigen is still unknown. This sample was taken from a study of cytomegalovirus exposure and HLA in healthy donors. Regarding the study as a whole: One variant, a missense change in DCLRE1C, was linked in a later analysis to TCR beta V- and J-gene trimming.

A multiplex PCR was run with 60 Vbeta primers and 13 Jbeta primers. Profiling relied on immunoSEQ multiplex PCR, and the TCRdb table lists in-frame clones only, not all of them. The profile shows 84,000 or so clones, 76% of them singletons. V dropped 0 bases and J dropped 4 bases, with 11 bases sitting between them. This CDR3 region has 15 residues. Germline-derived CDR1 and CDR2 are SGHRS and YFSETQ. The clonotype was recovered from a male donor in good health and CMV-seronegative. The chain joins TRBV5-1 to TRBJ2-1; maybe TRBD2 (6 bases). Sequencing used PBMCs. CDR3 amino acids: CASSLVGGQYNEQFF. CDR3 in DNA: TGCGCCAGCAGCTTGGTGGGGGGTCAGTACAATGAGCAGTTCTTC.